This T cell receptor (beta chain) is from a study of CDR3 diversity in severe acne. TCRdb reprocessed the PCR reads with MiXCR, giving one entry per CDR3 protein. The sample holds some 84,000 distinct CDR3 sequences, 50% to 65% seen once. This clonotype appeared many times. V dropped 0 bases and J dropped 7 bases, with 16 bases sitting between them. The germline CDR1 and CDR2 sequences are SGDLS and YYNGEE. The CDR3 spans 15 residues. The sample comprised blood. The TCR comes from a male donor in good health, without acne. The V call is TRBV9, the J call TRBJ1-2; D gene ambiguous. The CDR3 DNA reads TGTGCCAGCAGCGTAGCTCCTAGTCCAGGCGCTGGCTACACCTTC. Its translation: CASSVAPSPGAGYTF.